The 29 T cell receptor beta chains listed next were all sequenced from one sample in a study of shared clonotypes between healthy human individuals. Method: immunoSEQ multiplex PCR; TCRdb's copy keeps in-frame clones and lacks some. Altogether millions of clones are present, roughly 96% being singletons, with the ten largest covering under 0.15%. The sequencing sample was made of naive CD4+ T cells sorted from blood. Subset noted: CD45RA+ positively selected. All receptors derive from a man younger than 35 in good health.

The chain recombines TRBV5-1 with TRBJ2-5; 8 nucleotides agree with TRBD2. This CDR3 is 17 amino acids long. The germline V gene encodes CDR1 SGHRS and CDR2 YFSETQ. The junction had 13 bases not matched to a gene; V was cut back by 4 bases and J by 2 bases. In DNA, the CDR3 is TGCGCCAGCAGCAGGGACCTCGCGGGGGGATCACAAGAGACCCAGTACTTC. It yields the protein CASSRDLAGGSQETQYF. Full variable domain (missing parts from reference TRBV5-1 and TRBJ2-5): KAGVTQTPRYLIKTRGQQVTLSCSPISGHRSVSWYQQTPGQGLQFLFEYFSETQRNKGNFPGRFSGRQFSNSRSEMNVSTLELGDSALYLCASSRDLAGGSQETQYFGPGTRLLVL.

This chain links TRBV9 with TRBJ2-3; D tentatively fits TRBD1 or TRBD2 (5 bases each). Trimming stripped 4 bases from V and 2 bases from J, with 17 bases between. CDR3 length equals 16 residues. Germline V CDR1 and CDR2: SGDLS, YYNGEE. The CDR3 nucleotides are TGTGCCAGCAGCTCAGCCGAGAGGGGCCTCACAGATACGCAGTATTTT. Residues: CASSSAERGLTDTQYF.

Notes on this clone: Distinct nucleotide sequences in the sample also encode this CDR3. This chain connects TRBV2 to TRBJ2-5; maybe TRBD1 (6 bases). Between the trimmed V and J ends, which lost 6 bases and 2 bases, there was a span of 10 bases. Germline V gene data show CDR1 as SNHLY and CDR2 as FYNNEI. The CDR3 totals 13 residues. The CDR3 spells CASRRTEQETQYF. The CDR3 coding sequence is TGTGCCAGCAGAAGGACAGAACAAGAGACCCAGTACTTC.

This clone was found a few times. The same CDR3 can be traced to other DNA sequences in this sample. The CDR3 is CASSLDRASPLHF. The CDR3 region has the DNA TGTGCCAGCAGCTTAGACAGGGCTTCACCCCTCCACTTT. J is TRBJ1-6 and V is TRBV11-2; D is perhaps TRBD1 (5 bases). With 0 bases removed from V and 9 bases from J, the gap between germline ends came to 6 bases. This CDR3 is built from 13 residues. Germline values: CDR1 SGHAT, CDR2 FQNNGV.

This chain links TRBV28 with TRBJ1-2, with D unclear. Trimming cost V 8 bases and J 0 bases, with 7 bases left between them. Germline values: CDR1 MDHEN, CDR2 SYDVKM. This CDR3 spans 12 amino acids. Here the CDR3 DNA reads TGTGCCAGCCGCCCCCCTAACTATGGCTACACCTTC. Translating gives CASRPPNYGYTF.

As to this clone: Other nucleotide sequences in the sample specify the same CDR3. This chain links TRBV20-1 with TRBJ2-7; unclear D gene. The V and J ends lost 3 bases and 4 bases respectively, with 7 bases between them. The CDR3 runs 11 residues. Germline assignment: CDR1 DFQATT and CDR2 SNEGSKA (reference sequence). This CDR3 reads CSASSDYEQYF. The DNA of the CDR3 is TGCAGTGCTAGCTCTGATTACGAGCAGTACTTC.

The chain is built from TRBV5-1 and TRBJ2-3, with 9 bases that match TRBD2. V shed 3 bases, J shed 2 bases, and the junction held 10 bases outside the gene matches. Germline V CDR1 and CDR2: SGHRS, YFSETQ. The CDR3 has 17 residues. CDR3 sequence: CASSSRKTSGTTDTQYF. Here the CDR3 DNA reads TGCGCCAGCAGCTCCCGAAAGACTAGCGGTACCACAGATACGCAGTATTTT.

Details on this clone: A much larger clone sits a single nucleotide away, making a read error possible. In the same sample, other DNA sequences code for this CDR3. V usage is TRBV30 and J usage is TRBJ2-1; TRBD2 aligns across 7 bases. This CDR3 is built from 15 residues. Per germline, CDR1 GTSNPN and CDR2 SVGIG (reference sequence). As DNA, the CDR3 is TGTGCCTGGAGTAGGGCAGCGGGATGGTACAACGAGCAGTTCTTC. Its protein is CAWSRAAGWYNEQFF.

This chain joins TRBV7-2 and TRBJ2-1; 8 bases line up with TRBD2. V gave up 4 bases and J gave up 8 bases; unmatched junction bases: 13. The V gene's germline CDR1 is SGHTA and CDR2 FQGNSA. This CDR3 is built from 16 residues. The CDR3 bases are TGTGCCAGCAGCTCCCAGAGCGGGAGTAGCTTCGATGAGCAGTTCTTC. This translates into CASSSQSGSSFDEQFF.

The chain employs TRBV5-6 and TRBJ1-5; D ambiguous. Germline CDR1 reads SGHDT; CDR2 reads YYEEEE. This CDR3 has 15 residues. V lost 0 bases and J lost 4, with 11 bases in between. For the CDR3, the DNA is TGTGCCAGCAGCTTGGCGGGCGTGGATAATCAGCCCCAGCATTTT. It translates to CASSLAGVDNQPQHF. Combining the CDR3 with reference TRBV5-6 and TRBJ1-5 gives the whole variable domain DAGVTQSPTHLIKTRGQQVTLRCSPKSGHDTVSWYQQALGQGPQFIFQYYEEEERQRGNFPDRFSGHQFPNYSSELNVNALLLGDSALYLCASSLAGVDNQPQHFGDGTRLSIL.

This chain connects TRBV11-2 to TRBJ2-5, with D uncertain. V dropped 2 bases and J dropped 1 base, with 5 bases sitting between them. Germline V gene sequence: CDR1 SGHAT, CDR2 FQNNGV. CDR3 length: 13 residues. The CDR3 here is CASSLLGQETQYF. The CDR3 nucleotides read TGTGCCAGCAGCTTACTGGGCCAAGAGACCCAGTACTTC.

The chain employs TRBV5-1 and TRBJ2-1; the D gene is possibly TRBD1 (7 bases). Trimming left V 6 bases short and J 6 bases short, with 19 bases between. The CDR3 runs 15 residues. CDR1 SGHRS and CDR2 YFSETQ come from the germline V gene. CDR3: CASTSGVGQVNEQFF. In DNA, the CDR3 is TGCGCCAGCACCTCGGGGGTAGGACAGGTCAATGAGCAGTTCTTC.

Note on this clone: The sample contains more than one DNA sequence encoding this CDR3. The chain links TRBV5-1 to TRBJ2-7, with D possibly being TRBD1 (5 bases). The CDR3 runs to 14 residues. Germline assignment: CDR1 SGHRS and CDR2 YFSETQ. Trimming removed 0 bases at V and 3 bases at J, with 10 bases between. This CDR3 reads CASSLVGQGYEQYF. As DNA, the CDR3 is TGCGCCAGCAGCTTGGTCGGCCAGGGCTACGAGCAGTACTTC.

This chain's CDR3 is CASSPGMNTGELFF. CDR3 coding DNA: TGTGCCAGCAGTCCTGGGATGAACACCGGGGAGCTGTTTTTT. V gene TRBV28 combines with J gene TRBJ2-2; D call uncertain. The CDR3 sequence is 14 residues long. V was pared by 5 bases and J by 1 base, with 8 bases between. Germline CDR1 reads MDHEN; CDR2 reads SYDVKM.

The sample holds one count of this clone. The chain carries TRBV6-1 and TRBJ1-5; D not certain. Trimming stripped 4 bases from V and 1 base from J, with 11 bases between. Germline V gives CDR1 MNHNS, CDR2 SASEGT. This CDR3 has 15 residues. The CDR3 DNA reads as TGTGCCAGCAGTGTATCCGCTGGGAGCAATCAGCCCCAGCATTTT. Its protein product is CASSVSAGSNQPQHF.

This sequence joins TRBV19 and TRBJ2-5, with a possible D match to TRBD1 (6 bases). V was trimmed by 3 bases and J by 9 bases, leaving 20 bases between them. CDR1 is LNHDA and CDR2 is SQIVND in the germline V gene (reference sequence). This CDR3 is built from 15 residues. CDR3 DNA sequence: TGTGCCAGTAGTATGTCCAGGGATGGCCCAGGGGCCCAGTACTTC. Translated, it gives CASSMSRDGPGAQYF.

The rearrangement joins TRBV5-6 to TRBJ1-6, with a possible D match to TRBD1 (6 bases). The CDR3 has 16 amino acids. Germline CDR1 and CDR2: SGHDT and YYEEEE. V was trimmed by 7 bases and J by 10 bases, leaving 24 bases between them. This CDR3 reads CASFLDVGGATSPLHF. CDR3 DNA: TGTGCCAGCTTTCTGGACGTCGGGGGCGCAACCTCACCCCTCCACTTT.

The CDR3 sequence is CASSFLLAGGDETQYF. CDR3 bases: TGCGCCAGCAGCTTCCTTTTAGCGGGGGGTGACGAGACCCAGTACTTC. The rearrangement links TRBV5-1 to TRBJ2-5, with 10 nucleotides matching TRBD2. J gave up 5 bases and V 2 bases, and 9 bases lay outside the gene matches. CDR1 and CDR2 (germline): SGHRS, YFSETQ. CDR3 size: 16 residues.

Details on this clone: Other DNA sequences of this sample code for an identical CDR3. The V call is TRBV5-1, the J call TRBJ2-5; D may match TRBD1 or TRBD2 (5 bases each). Germline lookup yields CDR1 SGHRS and CDR2 YFSETQ. With 2 bases removed from V and 2 bases from J, the gap between germline ends came to 13 bases. This CDR3 is 15 amino acids long. CDR3 coding DNA: TGCGCCAGCAGCTTAACAGGAGGCCCTCAAGAGACCCAGTACTTC. Translated, it gives CASSLTGGPQETQYF.

V and J are TRBV5-4 and TRBJ1-4, with 7 bases that match TRBD1. Germline values: CDR1 SGHNT, CDR2 YYREEE (reference sequence). With V trimmed by 4 bases and J by 2 bases, 5 bases remained unmatched. This CDR3 has 15 amino acids. CDR3 loop: CASSSSDRTNEKLFF. The DNA of the CDR3 is TGTGCCAGCAGCAGCTCGGACAGGACTAATGAAAAACTGTTTTTT. Variable domain in full (rest from reference TRBV5-4 and TRBJ1-4): ETGVTQSPTHLIKTRGQQVTLRCSSQSGHNTVSWYQQALGQGPQFIFQYYREEENGRGNFPPRFSGLQFPNYSSELNVNALELDDSALYLCASSSSDRTNEKLFFGSGTQLSVL.

As DNA, the CDR3 is TGTGCCAGCAGCTTAATGTTCCCCCCCTTGGGGCCCCAACAAGAGACCCAGTACTTC. Protein product: CASSLMFPPLGPQQETQYF. The V call is TRBV5-6, the J call TRBJ2-5; maybe TRBD1 (5 bases). In germline, CDR1 is SGHDT, CDR2 YYEEEE. The CDR3 consists of 19 residues. V lost 2 bases and J lost 2, with 25 bases in between.

This sequence joins TRBV5-1 and TRBJ2-1; D uncertain. This CDR3 has 12 residues. Germline lookup yields CDR1 SGHRS and CDR2 YFSETQ. Deletions cut 5 bases from V and 3 bases from J, with 6 bases between. This CDR3 reads CASRIVYNEQFF. CDR3 DNA sequence: TGCGCCAGCAGGATAGTCTACAATGAGCAGTTCTTC. The complete variable domain, with remaining parts taken from reference TRBV5-1 and TRBJ2-1, reads KAGVTQTPRYLIKTRGQQVTLSCSPISGHRSVSWYQQTPGQGLQFLFEYFSETQRNKGNFPGRFSGRQFSNSRSEMNVSTLELGDSALYLCASRIVYNEQFFGPGTRLTVL.

This chain links TRBV6-6 with TRBJ2-1; tentatively, D is TRBD1 (5 bases). Germline V gene lookup returns CDR1 MNHNY and CDR2 SVGAGI (reference sequence). The CDR3 has 15 residues. Trimming stripped 6 bases from V and 0 bases from J, with 12 bases between. CDR3 coding DNA: TGTGCCAGCAGCCAAGGACACTTCTCCTACAATGAGCAGTTCTTC. This codes for CASSQGHFSYNEQFF.

The CDR3 DNA follows: TGTGCCAGCAGTGGCCGACTGCTCACTAATGAAAAACTGTTTTTT. This gives the protein CASSGRLLTNEKLFF. The chain links TRBV6-1 to TRBJ1-4; D uncertain. Trimming took off 4 bases at V and 2 bases at J, with 11 bases between the two ends. Per germline, CDR1 MNHNS and CDR2 SASEGT. The CDR3 covers 15 residues.

The gene calls are TRBV7-3 and TRBJ2-6; D unclear. The germline V gene has CDR1 SGHTA and CDR2 FQGTGA. V lost 2 bases and J lost 4, with 3 bases in between. The CDR3 contains 13 residues. The CDR3 DNA is TGTGCCAGCAGCTTACCAGGGGCCAACGTCCTGACTTTC. Translating gives CASSLPGANVLTF.

As concerns this clone: A read error may produce the germline difference seen at one junction end. This chain uses TRBV6-1 with TRBJ2-4; D remains unclear. Germline V gives CDR1 MNHNS, CDR2 SASEGT. The CDR3 is 14 residues long. CDR3 region: CASREGIAKNIQYF. CDR3 DNA sequence: TGTGCCAGCAGAGAAGGTATAGCCAAAAACATTCAGTACTTC.

V and J are TRBV5-1 and TRBJ1-4, with D possibly matching TRBD1 (5 bases). V lost 5 bases to trimming and J lost 4 bases, with 12 bases between them. The CDR3 is 14 amino acids. The germline V gene encodes CDR1 SGHRS and CDR2 YFSETQ. CDR3: CASRLRDLNEKLFF. In nucleotides, the CDR3 is TGCGCCAGCAGGTTGCGGGACCTTAATGAAAAACTGTTTTTT.

This chain connects TRBV30 to TRBJ2-7; D is undetermined. Per germline, CDR1 GTSNPN and CDR2 SVGIG (reference sequence). The CDR3 sequence is 13 residues long. Trimming pared 0 bases from V and 2 bases from J, leaving 8 bases between. The CDR3 nucleotides read TGTGCCTGGAGTGTAAAGACGACCTACGAGCAGTACTTC. It codes for CAWSVKTTYEQYF.

This clone was seen only a few times. The gene calls are TRBV4-1 and TRBJ2-7; D is perhaps TRBD2 (5 bases). The CDR3 loop spans 14 amino acids. Trimming pared 1 base from V and 3 bases from J, leaving 10 bases between. Germline CDR1 and CDR2: MGHRA and YSYEKL. CDR3 protein: CASSQGHEGYEQYF. The CDR3 nucleotides are TGCGCCAGCAGCCAAGGGCATGAGGGCTACGAGCAGTACTTC.